The clone carrying this TCR beta chain came up many times. Its target is not known. An end of the junction does not agree with germline; a read error may underlie this. The CDR3 is 12 amino acids. Amplified regions were TCR beta CDR3 sequences from RNA transcripts. A set of HTBI primers served as the primers for a first-round RT-PCR of the TCR CDR3. TCRdb processed the multiplex PCR reads anew with MiXCR; each CDR3 protein has one entry. The profile shows hundreds of thousands of distinct CDR3 sequences, 12% to 15% of them singletons. The data were taken from a study of T cells in Graves' hyperthyroidism and ophthalmopathy. General study points: Model predictions of ophthalmopathy came a median approximately 6.5 months before onset.

The chain links TRBV12-3 or TRBV12-4 to TRBJ1-1; D gene unclear. The sequence was obtained from a woman aged 35 to 49 with Graves' hyperthyroidism. The sample consisted of blood. This CDR3 reads CASSLGGAEAFF. DNA for the CDR3: TGTGCCAGCAGCTTAGGTGGGGCTGAAGCTTTCTTT.